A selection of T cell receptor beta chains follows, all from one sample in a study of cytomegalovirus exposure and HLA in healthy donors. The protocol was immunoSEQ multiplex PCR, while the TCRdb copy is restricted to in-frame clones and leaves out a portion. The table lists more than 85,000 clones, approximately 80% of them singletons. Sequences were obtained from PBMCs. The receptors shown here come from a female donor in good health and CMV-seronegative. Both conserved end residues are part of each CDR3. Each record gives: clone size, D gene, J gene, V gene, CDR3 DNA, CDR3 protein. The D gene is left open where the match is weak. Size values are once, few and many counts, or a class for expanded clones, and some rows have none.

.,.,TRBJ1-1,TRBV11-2,TGTGCCAGCAGCCCTACATCCGTTAGGGGGATGGACACTGAAGCTTTCTTT,CASSPTSVRGMDTEAFF
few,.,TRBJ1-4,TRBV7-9,TGTGCCAGCAGGCGCGATAGGGGGGGCAATGAAAAACTGTTTTTT,CASRRDRGGNEKLFF
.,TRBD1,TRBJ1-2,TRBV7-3,TGTGCCAGCAGCTTAGCCGGGACAGGGGACTATGGCTACACCTTC,CASSLAGTGDYGYTF
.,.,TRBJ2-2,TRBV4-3,TGCGCCAGCAGCCAAGGGCAGGCGAACACCGGGGAGCTGTTTTTT,CASSQGQANTGELFF
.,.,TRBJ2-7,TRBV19,TGTGCCAGTAGATCTACAGGTTTTAAGGCCTACGAGCAGTACTTC,CASRSTGFKAYEQYF
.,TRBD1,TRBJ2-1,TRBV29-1,TGCAGCGTCGTGGGACAGGGGACCTACAATGAGCAGTTCTTC,CSVVGQGTYNEQFF
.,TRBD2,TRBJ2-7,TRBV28,TGTGCCAGCAGTTTATATCGACTAGCGGGAGGGGAAGAGCAGTACTTC,CASSLYRLAGGEEQYF
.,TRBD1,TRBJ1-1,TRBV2,TGTGCCAGCAGTAGGACAGGGGCCCAATTCACTGAAGCTTTCTTT,CASSRTGAQFTEAFF
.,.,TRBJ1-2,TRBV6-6,TGTGCCAGCAGTTACTCGAAAGGAGACTATGGCTACACCTTC,CASSYSKGDYGYTF
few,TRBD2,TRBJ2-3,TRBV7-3,TGTGCCAGCAGCTTAACCCCCGGCGGGGAGGGTACGCAGTATTTT,CASSLTPGGEGTQYF
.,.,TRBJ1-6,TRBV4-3,TGCGCCAGCAGCCAAGATCTCCAGAATTCACCCCTCCACTTT,CASSQDLQNSPLHF
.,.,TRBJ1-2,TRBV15,TGTGCCACCAGCGGAGGACAGACTGCTAACTATGGCTACACCTTC,CATSGGQTANYGYTF
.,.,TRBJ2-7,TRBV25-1,TGTGCCAGCAGTGAATCCGGCAGGCCCACCTACGAGCAGTACTTC,CASSESGRPTYEQYF
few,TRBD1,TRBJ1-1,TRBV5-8,TGTGCCAGCAGCTTGGGATCGGGGACAGGGTCCAACCAAGCTTTCTTT,CASSLGSGTGSNQAFF
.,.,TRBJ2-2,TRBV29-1,TGCAGCATTGCATTACACCCCACCGGGGAGCTGTTTTTT,CSIALHPTGELFF
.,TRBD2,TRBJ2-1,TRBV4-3,TGCGCCAGCAGCCAAGATGGGACTAGCGGATACAATGAGCAGTTCTTC,CASSQDGTSGYNEQFF
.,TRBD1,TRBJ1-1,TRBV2,TGTGCCAGCAGTCAGACAGGGAATCGCGGGAACACTGAAGCCTTCTTT,CASSQTGNRGNTEAFF
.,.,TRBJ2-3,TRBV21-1,TGTGCCACCCAGCAGGGAGGGGCTAGCACAGATACGCAGTATTTT,CATQQGGASTDTQYF
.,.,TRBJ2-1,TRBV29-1,TGCAGCGTTGATCACAGGCAACCCGGTGAGCAGTTCTTC,CSVDHRQPGEQFF
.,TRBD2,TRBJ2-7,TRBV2,TGTGCCAGCAGTGACCCTGGCGGGGGGAGGACCTACGAGCAGTACTTC,CASSDPGGGRTYEQYF
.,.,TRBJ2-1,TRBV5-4,TGTGCCAGCAGCCCCGAGACAGGTCGGAATGAGCAGTTCTTC,CASSPETGRNEQFF
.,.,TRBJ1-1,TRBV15,TGTGCCACCAGCAGAGCAGGGGCCTCCACTGAAGCTTTCTTT,CATSRAGASTEAFF
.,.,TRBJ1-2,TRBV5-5,TGTGCCAGCAGGAGAGGGCTAAACTATGGCTACACCTTC,CASRRGLNYGYTF
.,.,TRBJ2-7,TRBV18,TGTGCCAGCTCACCAATACGGGGCTACGAGCAGTACTTC,CASSPIRGYEQYF
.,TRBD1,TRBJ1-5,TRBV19,TGTGCCAGTCAGATACAGGGGAATCAGCCCCAGCATTTT,CASQIQGNQPQHF
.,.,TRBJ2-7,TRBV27,TGTGCCAGCAGTTTCGGGCAGGGCAACTACGAGCAGTACTTC,CASSFGQGNYEQYF
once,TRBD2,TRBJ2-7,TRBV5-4,TGTGCCAGCAGCTTGGGGGCTAGCGGGGGACCAGCCTACGAGCAGTACTTC,CASSLGASGGPAYEQYF
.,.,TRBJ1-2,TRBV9,TGTGCCAGCAGCGAGTCGGGACACACCAACTATGGCTACACCTTC,CASSESGHTNYGYTF
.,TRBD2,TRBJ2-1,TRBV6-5,TGTGCCAGCAGTTACGGGCTGGCGGGGGGGGATGAGCAGTTCTTC,CASSYGLAGGDEQFF
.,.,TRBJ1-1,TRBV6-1,TGTGCCAGCAGCTTCCAGGCCTCGAACACTGAAGCTTTCTTT,CASSFQASNTEAFF
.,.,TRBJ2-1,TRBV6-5,TGTGCCAGCAGTCCGAACTACAGGGTCCCACAGTTCTTC,CASSPNYRVPQFF
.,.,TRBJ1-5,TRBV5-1,TGCGCCAGCAGCCCATCGACCGGGACACCTGATCAGCCCCAGCATTTT,CASSPSTGTPDQPQHF
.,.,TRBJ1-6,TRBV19,TGTGCCAGTAGTATAGGCCGCGGGAGCCTAAGGGATTCACCCCTCCACTTT,CASSIGRGSLRDSPLHF
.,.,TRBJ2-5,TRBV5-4,TGTGCCAGCAGCTTCCCCGGGGGCGGGGGCAGCGAGACCCAGTACTTC,CASSFPGGGGSETQYF
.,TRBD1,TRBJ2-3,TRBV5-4,TGTGCCAGCAGCGCCGGGACAGGGCACACAGATACGCAGTATTTT,CASSAGTGHTDTQYF
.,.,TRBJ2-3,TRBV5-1,TGCGCCAGCAGCACCGAGATCGTTACAGATACGCAGTATTTT,CASSTEIVTDTQYF
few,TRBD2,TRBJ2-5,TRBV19,TGTGCCAGTAGTGCGGGGGGTAGGGGGCAAGAGACCCAGTACTTC,CASSAGGRGQETQYF
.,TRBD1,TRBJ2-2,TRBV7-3,TGTGCCAGTGGGACAGGTTTGAACACCGGGGAGCTGTTTTTT,CASGTGLNTGELFF
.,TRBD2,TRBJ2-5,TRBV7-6,TGTGCCAGCAGCTTTCAGCGGGGGAGGGAAGAGACCCAGTACTTC,CASSFQRGREETQYF
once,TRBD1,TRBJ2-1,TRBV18,TGTGCCAGCTCACCTTTTTCTACAGGGGGTTCCTACAATGAGCAGTTCTTC,CASSPFSTGGSYNEQFF
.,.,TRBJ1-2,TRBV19,TGTGCCAGTATGGCGACAGACTATGGCTACACCTTC,CASMATDYGYTF
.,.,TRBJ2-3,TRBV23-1,TGCGCCAGCAGTCAATACGGAGGTACGCAGTATTTT,CASSQYGGTQYF
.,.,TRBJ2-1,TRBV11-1,TGTGCCAGCAGCCGTTACGATCTTAGCTCCTACAATGAGCAGTTCTTC,CASSRYDLSSYNEQFF
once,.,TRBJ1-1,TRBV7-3,TGTGCCAGCAGCTTAGTGTCCGGGACTGAAGCTTTCTTT,CASSLVSGTEAFF
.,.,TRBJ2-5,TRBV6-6,TGTGCCAGCAGTTTTAGCGGACAAGAGACCCAGTACTTC,CASSFSGQETQYF
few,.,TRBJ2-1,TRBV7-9,TGTGCCAGCAGCTTAGGGGACTTTACTAGCTCCTACAATGAGCAGTTCTTC,CASSLGDFTSSYNEQFF
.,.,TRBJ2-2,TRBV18,TGTGCCAGCTATCAGGGGACCGGGGAGCTGTTTTTT,CASYQGTGELFF
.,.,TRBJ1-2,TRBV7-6,TGTGCCAGCAGCGTGGGTCGACAGGTAGACTATGGCTACACCTTC,CASSVGRQVDYGYTF
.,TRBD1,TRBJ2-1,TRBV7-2,TGTGCCAGCAGCTCCGGACAGGGGGCTTACAATGAGCAGTTCTTC,CASSSGQGAYNEQFF
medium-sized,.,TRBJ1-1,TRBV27,TGTGCCAGCAGTTTATTGAGGGCCGAGGGCACTGAAGCTTTCTTT,CASSLLRAEGTEAFF
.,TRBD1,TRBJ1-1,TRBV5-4,TGTGCCAGCAGCTTGGACAGGGGAGGTGCTTTCTTT,CASSLDRGGAFF
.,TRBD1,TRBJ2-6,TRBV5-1,TGCGCCAGCAGCCCGTTACAGGGGGCCCAAATCTCTGGGGCCAACGTCCTGACTTTC,CASSPLQGAQISGANVLTF
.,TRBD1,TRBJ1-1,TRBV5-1,TGCGCCAGCAGCTCTACAGGGGAGAGGGACACTGAAGCTTTCTTT,CASSSTGERDTEAFF
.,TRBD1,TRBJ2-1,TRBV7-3,TGTGCCAGCAGCCGTGGACAGGCTCGGGGTGAGCAGTTCTTC,CASSRGQARGEQFF
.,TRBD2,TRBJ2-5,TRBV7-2,TGTGCCAGCAGCTTTGGCGGGAGGGCCGGAGAGACCCAGTACTTC,CASSFGGRAGETQYF